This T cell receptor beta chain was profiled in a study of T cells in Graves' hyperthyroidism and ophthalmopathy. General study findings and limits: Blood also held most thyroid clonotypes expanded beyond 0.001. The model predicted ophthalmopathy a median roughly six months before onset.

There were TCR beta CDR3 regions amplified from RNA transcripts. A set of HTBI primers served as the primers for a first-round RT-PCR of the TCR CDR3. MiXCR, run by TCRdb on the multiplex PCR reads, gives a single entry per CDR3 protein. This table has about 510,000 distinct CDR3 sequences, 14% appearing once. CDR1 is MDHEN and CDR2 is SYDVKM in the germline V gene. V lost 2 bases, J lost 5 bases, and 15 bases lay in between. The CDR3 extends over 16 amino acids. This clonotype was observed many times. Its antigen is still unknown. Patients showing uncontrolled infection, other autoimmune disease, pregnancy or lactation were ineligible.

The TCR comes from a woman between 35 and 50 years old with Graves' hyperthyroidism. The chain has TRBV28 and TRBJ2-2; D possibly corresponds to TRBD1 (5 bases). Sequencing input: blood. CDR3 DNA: TGTGCCAGCAGTTTACCCGCAGGACACATAACCGGGGAGCTGTTTTTT. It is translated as CASSLPAGHITGELFF.